This TCR beta chain was recovered during a study of blood T cell repertoires in COVID-19. Across the whole study: Some COVID-19 samples were acute and others convalescent; all came from the United States, Italy and Spain. T cells, B-cell-depleted T cells, or PBMCs provided the cDNA or gDNA that served as material.

Trimming removed 7 bases from V and 4 bases from J; junction bases left unmatched: 12. Germline assignment: CDR1 SGHAT and CDR2 FQNNGV. The CDR3 length is 17 residues. Study processing details: Estimates of nucleated cell counts were drawn from the amplification of reference gene primers. Sequenced by immunoSEQ multiplex PCR; TCRdb stores in-frame clones only, minus some. V and J calls plus clone size are reproduced from that table; the DNA served to infer D and trimming. The sample lists around 90,000 clones, about 82% occurring once. The material sequenced was peripheral blood. The TCR sequence derives from an older woman with active or convalescent COVID-19. The rearrangement links TRBV11-2 to TRBJ2-3; 12 bases are a match to TRBD2. This CDR3 reads CASIPLLAGGPADTQYF. CDR3 sequence (DNA): TGTGCCAGCATCCCACTCCTAGCGGGGGGGCCGGCAGATACGCAGTATTTT.